This TCR beta chain emerged from a study of post-analysis software for immune sequencing data. The overall study: Included among the disease courses, which were recorded for the cohort, were relapsing-remitting, secondary progressive and progressive-relapsing multiple sclerosis.

The CDR3 contains 13 residues. The germline V gene encodes CDR1 MNHEY and CDR2 SMNVEV (reference sequence). With 6 bases removed from V and 3 bases from J, the gap between germline ends came to 9 bases. TCR beta libraries were prepared from cDNA with unique molecular identifiers. Each sample of roughly 0.95 to 10 million input T cells yielded about 500,000 cDNA molecules, so each molecule approximated one T cell. TCRdb reanalysed the PCR reads using MiXCR and keeps one entry per CDR3 protein. This table holds hundreds of thousands of distinct CDR3 sequences, 30% found once. Overall study findings and caveats: The normalized Chao1 diversity of multiple sclerosis patients was significantly lower than that of controls. About five TRBV segments, including TRBV5-6, TRBV5-1 and TRBV20-1, were more frequent in patients than controls. Same-batch samples co-clustered strongly by F measure.

As concerns this clonotype: Its specificity is not known.

V gene TRBV27 combines with J gene TRBJ2-1; a possible D gene is TRBD2 (5 bases). The TCR was taken from a girl aged 5-17 years with multiple sclerosis. The sample consisted of blood. CDR3 in amino acids: CASSGNSYNEQFF. The DNA for the CDR3 is TGTGCCAGCAGCGGGAACAGCTACAATGAGCAGTTCTTC.